Shown below are 19 T cell receptor beta chains from a single sample sequenced in a study of T cells in Graves' hyperthyroidism and ophthalmopathy. Using RNA transcripts as the source, TCR beta CDR3 regions were amplified. HTBI primers were used for first-round RT-PCR of the TCR CDR3. MiXCR, run by TCRdb on the multiplex PCR reads, gives a single entry per CDR3 protein. This sample has roughly 500,000 distinct CDR3 sequences, with 22% found just once. Material: blood. The receptors originated from a woman aged 70-85 years with Graves' ophthalmopathy.

The chain joins TRBV5-1 to TRBJ1-6, with D perhaps matching TRBD1 (5 bases). The germline gives CDR1 SGHRS, CDR2 YFSETQ. The CDR3 is made up of 19 amino acids. V shed 0 bases and J shed 0 bases, with 16 bases lying between them. The CDR3 reads CASSLGQGETSSYNSPLHF. CDR3 in DNA: TGCGCCAGCAGCTTGGGGCAGGGCGAAACCAGCTCCTATAATTCACCCCTCCACTTT.

This clonotype was found a few times. The genes are TRBV7-9 and TRBJ2-2; maybe TRBD2 (6 bases). The CDR3 is 16 amino acids. CDR1 is SEHNR and CDR2 is FQNEAQ in the germline V gene (reference sequence). With 5 bases removed from V and 5 bases from J, the gap between germline ends came to 18 bases. As DNA, the CDR3 is TGTGCCAGCAGCCCAACGTTGGGGGGAGCGACCGGGGAGCTGTTTTTT. Protein: CASSPTLGGATGELFF.

This clonotype came up a few times. V and J are TRBV5-1 and TRBJ1-1; D remains ambiguous. The length of the CDR3 is 15 residues. Germline V gives CDR1 SGHRS, CDR2 YFSETQ. V lost 0 bases and J lost 4, with 13 bases in between. Written as DNA, the CDR3 is TGCGCCAGCAGCTTGGAGGGCAGTCGTCGCACTGAAGCTTTCTTT. Translation gives CASSLEGSRRTEAFF.

This clonotype was recorded a few times. The chain joins TRBV5-1 to TRBJ2-1, with D uncertain. CDR3 length equals 16 residues. Germline values: CDR1 SGHRS, CDR2 YFSETQ. V was cut by 2 bases and J by 0 bases, with 12 bases left in between. CDR3 sequence reads: CASSFPRFDSYNEQFF. CDR3 DNA: TGCGCCAGCAGCTTCCCTAGGTTCGACTCCTACAATGAGCAGTTCTTC.

In its sample, this clonotype was seen a few times. The chain joins TRBV3-1 to TRBJ2-1; 14 nucleotides agree with TRBD2. V dropped 4 bases and J dropped 5; count of bases not matched to a gene: 4. CDR1 and CDR2 from the germline V gene are LGHDT and YNNKEL (reference sequence). CDR3 size: 16 residues. CDR3 nucleotide sequence: TGTGCCAGCAGCCTCAGACTAGCGGGAGGGCACAATGAGCAGTTCTTC. It encodes CASSLRLAGGHNEQFF.

This clonotype was counted a few times. J is TRBJ2-2 and V is TRBV2; 11 nucleotides line up with TRBD1. The CDR3 consists of 14 residues. The germline V gene encodes CDR1 SNHLY and CDR2 FYNNEI. The V gene end was trimmed by 7 bases and the J gene end by 7 bases; junction bases not matched to a gene: 5. This chain's CDR3 is CASKRDRGVGELFF. The CDR3 bases are TGTGCCAGCAAACGGGACAGGGGGGTCGGGGAGCTGTTTTTT.

The chain joins TRBV29-1 to TRBJ2-1, with TRBD2 matching over 11 bases. With V trimmed by 6 bases and J by 9 bases, 7 bases remained unmatched. Germline assignment: CDR1 SQVTM and CDR2 ANQGSEA. The CDR3 is 13 residues long. The CDR3 nucleotides read TGCAGCGTGATGGATCTAGCGGGAGGTGAGCAGTTCTTC. Translation: CSVMDLAGGEQFF.

This clonotype has more than one count but fewer than ten. V is TRBV6-1 and J is TRBJ2-7; 12 nucleotides agree with TRBD1. This CDR3 is 15 amino acids long. Germline trimming cut 7 bases from V and 2 bases from J; bases unmatched to any gene: 6. Per germline, CDR1 MNHNS and CDR2 SASEGT. CDR3 in amino acids: CASTSGTGGPYEQYF. In DNA form, the CDR3 reads TGTGCCAGCACCTCCGGGACAGGGGGCCCCTACGAGCAGTACTTC.

The CDR3: CASSAPSYEQYF. The CDR3 coding sequence is TGTGCCAGCAGTGCGCCGTCCTACGAGCAGTACTTC. The chain has TRBV6-2 or TRBV6-3 and TRBJ2-7; D remains ambiguous. Germline CDR1 is MNHEY and CDR2 is SVGEGT. The CDR3 covers 12 residues. Trimming removed 5 bases from V and 1 base from J, with 6 bases in between.

The chain has TRBV11-2 and TRBJ2-5, with D perhaps being TRBD1 or TRBD2 (5 bases each). Germline V CDR1 and CDR2: SGHAT, FQNNGV. The V end was cut by 0 bases, the J end by 9 bases, with 11 bases between. CDR3 length: 13 residues. CDR3: CASSLDPRGPQYF. The CDR3 DNA sequence: TGTGCCAGCAGCTTAGATCCCCGGGGACCCCAGTACTTC.

This clonotype was picked up a small number of times. V usage is TRBV20-1 and J usage is TRBJ1-5; D might be TRBD1 (6 bases). This CDR3 contains 14 residues. CDR1 is DFQATT, CDR2 SNEGSKA, per germline (reference sequence). Trimming shortened V by 6 bases and J by 6 bases, and 18 bases separated the two germline ends. The CDR3 DNA follows: TGCAGTGCCCAGGGGAGGGGGGTGGGTCAGCCCCAGCATTTT. Translated, it gives CSAQGRGVGQPQHF.

This clonotype was counted a few times. This chain connects TRBV20-1 to TRBJ1-5, with D unresolved. The V and J ends lost 5 bases and 2 bases respectively, with 13 bases between them. In germline, CDR1 is DFQATT, CDR2 SNEGSKA (reference sequence). This CDR3 has 14 amino acids. The DNA for the CDR3 is TGCAGTGCTCGGGAGGGTTCCGGCAATCAGCCCCAGCATTTT. This encodes CSAREGSGNQPQHF.

This clonotype was detected a few times. The chain couples TRBV29-1 to TRBJ2-3; TRBD2 is a possible D gene (6 bases). This CDR3 is built from 10 residues. V lost 8 bases, J lost 8 bases, and 11 bases lay in between. Germline CDR1 and CDR2: SQVTM and ANQGSEA. CDR3 amino acids: CSTLGLTQYF. CDR3 DNA sequence: TGCAGCACTTTGGGACTTACGCAGTATTTT.

In the case of this clonotype: With a much larger clone just one base away, this may be a read error. The rearrangement uses TRBV7-2 and TRBJ1-2; D not certain. CDR3 size: 14 residues. V lost 6 bases to trimming and J lost 4 bases, with 15 bases between them. Germline CDR1 is SGHTA and CDR2 is FQGNSA. The CDR3 region is CASRRSGSTYGYTF. In nucleotides, the CDR3 is TGTGCCAGCAGGAGGTCGGGCAGCACCTATGGCTACACCTTC.

This clonotype showed up many times. The chain employs TRBV2 and TRBJ2-1; D may be TRBD2 (6 bases). Germline V CDR1 and CDR2: SNHLY, FYNNEI. V was cut by 8 bases and J by 4 bases, with 6 bases left in between. The CDR3 length is 11 residues. The CDR3 reads CASGTYNEQFF. Here the CDR3 DNA reads TGTGCCAGCGGGACTTACAATGAGCAGTTCTTC.

This chain links TRBV28 with TRBJ2-5, with 10 bases that match TRBD1. This CDR3 spans 16 amino acids. The ends lost 6 bases at V and 4 bases at J; junction bases unmatched: 11. Germline CDR1 is MDHEN and CDR2 is SYDVKM. CDR3 residues: CASSDRGRGMRETQYF. DNA of the CDR3: TGTGCCAGCAGCGACAGGGGGCGAGGTATGAGAGAGACCCAGTACTTC.

This clonotype was observed a few times. The chain combines TRBV3-1 with TRBJ1-5, with 7 bases fitting TRBD1. The CDR3 length is 15 residues. J lost 6 bases, V lost 2 bases, and 7 bases had no gene match. CDR1 is LGHDT, CDR2 YNNKEL, per germline (reference sequence). DNA of the CDR3: TGTGCCAGCAGCCAAATGACAGGGACGGGTCAGCCCCAGCATTTT. Protein product: CASSQMTGTGQPQHF.

The CDR3 spells CASSLARSGVEPQHF. The CDR3 DNA reads as TGTGCCAGCAGCTTGGCGCGGTCCGGGGTGGAGCCCCAGCATTTT. The rearrangement links TRBV7-9 to TRBJ1-5; D not certain. From germline, CDR1 is SEHNR and CDR2 FQNEAQ (reference sequence). Trimming stripped 3 bases from V and 8 bases from J, with 17 bases between. The CDR3 totals 15 residues.

This clonotype has just a few counts. V is TRBV12-3 or TRBV12-4 and J is TRBJ2-2; D tentatively reads TRBD1 or TRBD2 (7 bases each). V was shortened by 6 bases and J by 3 bases, with 14 bases between the two germline ends. This CDR3 region has 15 residues. The CDR3 DNA sequence: TGTGCCAGCAGGGGGGAGGGGGCAGACACCGGGGAGCTGTTTTTT. Translating gives CASRGEGADTGELFF.